The sequence of this T cell receptor beta chain was determined in a study of Ad26.COV2.S vaccination and SARS-CoV-2 variants. Study overall: Ad26.COV2.S given intramuscularly, once or twice 56 days apart. General study findings and limits: Measurements of TCR breadth and depth may have given underestimates of the total T cell responses.

The CDR3 covers 16 residues. Profiled with immunoSEQ multiplex PCR; TCRdb holds only in-frame clones, not every one. The table has roughly 350,000 clones, about 88% seen once. The table lists this clone with a few counts. Its specificity is unknown. Treatment described: roughly 18 received Ad26.COV2.S at low or high dose, single or two shots; 5 received placebo; per-sample allocation not given. At day 63 after the first vaccine or placebo injection, samples were drawn. Boston hosted the donor, who was an adult aged 18-55 years. It was Wuhan-strain SARS-CoV-2 spike that the Ad26 vaccine vector expressed.

This clonotype was obtained from a person between 18 and 65 years old who received the Ad26.COV2.S COVID-19 vaccine or a placebo. The chain couples TRBV21-1 to TRBJ1-5; whether TRBD1, the table's D call, matches the DNA was not checked. TRBV21-1 is tagged as a pseudogene. The specimen was peripheral blood, collected in a trial of Ad26.COV2.S vaccine versus placebo. CDR3 nucleotide sequence: TGTGCCAGCCGACCATTAGGGACAGGTGTGCATCAGCCCCAGCATTTT. It specifies CASRPLGTGVHQPQHF.